The subject of this entry is one T cell receptor (beta chain). This receptor's antigen is unknown. No base-level quality is on record; no much larger clone is a single base apart. The entry originates in a study of Tregs in tolerant kidney transplant recipients (dated by TCRdb to the late 2010s). In terms of the full investigation: The study used TCRbeta sequencing to identify donor-specific regulatory T cells before combined kidney and bone marrow transplantation, then tracked those cells after transplant. TCRbeta repertoire sequencing was used in a few healthy controls to compare several ways of expanding Tregs specific for an allogeneic donor.

For TCRbeta CDR3 sequencing, genomic DNA from the sorted cells was extracted using the QIAGEN DNeasy Blood and Tissue Kit. Through immunoSEQ, high-throughput TCRbeta CDR3 sequencing was done commercially, including PCR amplification with internal controls and bias correction. On the authors' methods: Unique productive TCRbeta sequences were defined by CDR3 nucleotide sequence when primers matched and otherwise by CDR3 amino acid sequence together with Vbeta and Jbeta genes. As a correction for sorting error, sequences shared between sorted populations at a frequency ratio of 2:1 or less were discarded, and the remaining shared sequences were assigned to the higher population. Sequences were defined as donor-reactive when expanded at least 5-fold in CFSE-low cells versus unstimulated cells and present at a frequency of at least 0.01% in CFSE-low cells. Repertoire divergence was quantified by Jensen-Shannon divergence calculated from the top 100 TCRbeta sequences ranked by frequency. When a sample had multiple sequencing runs, each run was corrected for sorting error separately and the runs were then pooled. This is the immuneACCESS table as TCRdb keeps it, with only in-frame sequences that have V and J called. A part of the clones is gone; compared with another copy, unresolved V genes explain less than half, and the rest is unexplained. The D gene and trimming were derived from the DNA, and the V and J assignments and clone size from that table. Present in this sample are over 50,000 clones, 80% to 90% of which were seen just once. 5.2% of the sample lies in the top ten.

Findings and caveats that apply to the study as a whole: Expanding Tregs with activated donor B cells appeared to identify the most biologically relevant and donor-specific TCRbeta repertoire. Biological reproducibility was not examined directly, but technical replication error appeared to be minimal. The study was limited by small patient numbers, and the findings need validation in larger populations and under other immunosuppression protocols.

Unstimulated Tregs (CD4+CD25+CD127-), CD4+ non-Tregs (CD4+CD25-), CD4 and CD8 cells were FACS-sorted from thawed PBMCs. Blood from healthy controls was obtained either from healthy volunteers or as purchased buffy coats. Healthy control blood was processed to PBMCs by Ficoll density gradient and cryopreserved, and patient PBMCs were collected before and after transplant. The CDR3 numbers 13 residues from cysteine through phenylalanine. The retained sequence is limited to the CDR3, 39 bases, with the frame set at the first base. V and J are trimmed by 9 bases and 4 bases, and the gene matches miss 4 bases of the junction. CDR1 LNHDA and CDR2 SQIVND were looked up in the germline V gene (reference sequence).

The receptor was isolated from a human donor in good health. Here the chain combines TRBV19 and TRBJ2-1; the central 9 bases match TRBD2. The sample was CD4+ T cells from blood. The encoded CDR3 is CASQLAGYNEQFF. At the DNA level, the sequence is TGTGCCAGCCAACTAGCGGGTTACAATGAGCAGTTCTTC.